These 2 T cell receptor beta chains came from one sample sequenced in a study of TIL therapy for anti-PD-1-resistant metastatic lung cancer listed by TCRdb under 2021. The time point label, as the study defines it: pre-treatment sample, taken before nivolumab and TIL therapy. TCR beta CDR3 regions were amplified from genomic DNA by bias-controlled multiplex PCR with the immunoSEQ v3 hsTCRB kit. In TCRdb, the immuneACCESS table is reduced to in-frame sequences with V and J assigned. These tables do not hold every clone; where another copy was compared, an unresolved V gene accounts for under half, and the others remain unexplained. For this sample the table gives 36,000 or so clones, of which roughly 80% were detected only once. Clones ranked in the top ten supply about 6% of the sample. The source was blood, collected at baseline. The receptors derive from a person aged 25 to 85 with non-small cell lung cancer.

The rearrangement links TRBV9 to TRBJ2-3; 11 bases line up with TRBD2. Trimming cost V 4 bases and J 6 bases; bases outside gene matches: 4. Germline CDR1 and CDR2: SGDLS and YYNGEE. The CDR3 contains 14 residues. CDR3 residues: CASSIGLAGDTQYF. CDR3 DNA: TGTGCCAGCAGCATTGGACTAGCGGGTGATACGCAGTATTTT.

V gene TRBV11-2 combines with J gene TRBJ2-7; 7 bases fit TRBD2. This CDR3 has 12 amino acids. J lost 3 bases, V lost 5 bases, and 1 base had no gene match. Germline assignment: CDR1 SGHAT and CDR2 FQNNGV. The CDR3 coding sequence is TGTGCCAGCAGCGGGGGGGTCTACGAGCAGTACTTC. This encodes CASSGGVYEQYF.